This T cell receptor beta chain was found in a study of blood T cell repertoires in COVID-19. For the study at large: Spain, Italy and the United States supplied samples that represented acute and convalescent COVID-19. T cells, B-cell-depleted T cells, or PBMCs supplied cDNA or gDNA.

Per the original data handling: Amplification of reference gene primers provided the estimated nucleated cell counts. The assay was immunoSEQ multiplex PCR, and TCRdb's table has in-frame clones only and misses some. That table is the source of V, J and clone size, and D and trimming were worked out from the DNA. The table includes 90,000 to 100,000 clones, roughly 87% detected once. The CDR3 loop spans 12 amino acids. The germline CDR1 and CDR2 sequences are MNHNY and SVGAGI (reference sequence). Between the trimmed V and J ends, which lost 4 bases and 4 bases, there was a span of 8 bases. This sequence was found in a man older than 75 with acute or convalescent COVID-19. Specimen: peripheral blood. V is TRBV6-6 and J is TRBJ2-7, with D possibly TRBD1 on 5 matching bases. The CDR3, as DNA: TGTGCCAGCAGTTCCCCAGGGTACGAGCAGTACTTC. Amino acids: CASSSPGYEQYF.